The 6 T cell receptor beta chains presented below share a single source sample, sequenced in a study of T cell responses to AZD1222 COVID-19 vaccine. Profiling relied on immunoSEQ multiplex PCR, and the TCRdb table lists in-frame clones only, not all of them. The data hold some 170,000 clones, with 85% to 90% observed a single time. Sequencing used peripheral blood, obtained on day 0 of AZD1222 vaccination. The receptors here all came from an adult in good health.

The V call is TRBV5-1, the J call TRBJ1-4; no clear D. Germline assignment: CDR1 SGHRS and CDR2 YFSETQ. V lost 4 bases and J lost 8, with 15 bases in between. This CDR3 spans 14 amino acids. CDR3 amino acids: CASSPRGGREKLFF. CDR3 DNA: TGCGCCAGCAGCCCCCGGGGAGGGCGGGAAAAACTGTTTTTT.

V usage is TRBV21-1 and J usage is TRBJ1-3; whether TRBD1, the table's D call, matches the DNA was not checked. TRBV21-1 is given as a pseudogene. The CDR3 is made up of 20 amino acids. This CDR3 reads CASSKGSGRTAAYSGNTIYF. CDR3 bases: TGTGCCAGCAGCAAAGGTTCAGGTAGGACAGCCGCCTACTCTGGAAACACCATATATTTT.

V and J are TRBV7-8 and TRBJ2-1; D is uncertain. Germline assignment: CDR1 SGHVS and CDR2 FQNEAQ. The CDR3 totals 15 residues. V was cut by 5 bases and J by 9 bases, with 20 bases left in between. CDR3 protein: CASSQTQVGLIEQFF. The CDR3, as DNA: TGTGCCAGCAGCCAGACCCAGGTAGGGTTGATTGAGCAGTTCTTC. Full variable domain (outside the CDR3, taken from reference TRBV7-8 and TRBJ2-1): GAGVSQSPRYKVAKRGQDVALRCDPISGHVSLFWYQQALGQGPEFLTYFQNEAQLDKSGLPSDRFFAERPEGSVSTLKIQRTQQEDSAVYLCASSQTQVGLIEQFFGPGTRLTVL.

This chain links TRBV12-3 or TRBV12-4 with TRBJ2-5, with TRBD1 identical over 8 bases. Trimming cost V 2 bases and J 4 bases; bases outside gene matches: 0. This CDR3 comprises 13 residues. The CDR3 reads CASSLTGGETQYF. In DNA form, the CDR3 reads TGTGCCAGCAGTTTAACAGGGGGAGAGACCCAGTACTTC.

CDR3 amino acids: CASSYGTSGTDEQFF. Written as DNA, the CDR3 is TGTGCCAGCAGTTACGGGACTAGCGGGACCGATGAGCAGTTCTTC. The chain is built from TRBV6-5 and TRBJ2-1; TRBD2 matches 13 bases. This CDR3 is 15 amino acids long. The J segment lost 8 bases and the V segment lost 2 bases, leaving 3 bases of the junction unmatched. Germline values: CDR1 MNHEY, CDR2 SVGAGI.

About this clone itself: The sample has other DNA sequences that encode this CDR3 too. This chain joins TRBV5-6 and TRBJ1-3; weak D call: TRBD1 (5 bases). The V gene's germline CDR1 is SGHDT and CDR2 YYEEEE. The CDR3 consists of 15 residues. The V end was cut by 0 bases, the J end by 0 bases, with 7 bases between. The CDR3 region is CASSLAGGSGNTIYF. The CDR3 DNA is TGTGCCAGCAGCTTGGCGGGGGGCTCTGGAAACACCATATATTTT.